One sample yielded the 10 T cell receptor beta chains listed below, sequenced in a study of T cells in narcolepsy. Produced via immunoSEQ multiplex PCR; TCRdb's table is partial and in-frame only. In the table there are around 39,000 clones, under 85% of which are singletons. Material: CD45RA- memory CD4+ T cells from PBMCs. Receptors originate from a human donor with narcolepsy.

The chain is built from TRBV2 and TRBJ2-7, with a tentative D call TRBD2 (5 bases). Germline CDR1 reads SNHLY; CDR2 reads FYNNEI. V was clipped by 3 bases and J by 5 bases, with 5 bases between them. The CDR3 totals 11 residues. The CDR3 region has the DNA TGTGCCAGCAGTGAGAGGGACGAGCAGTACTTC. Residues: CASSERDEQYF.

The chain recombines TRBV28 with TRBJ2-6, with D possibly TRBD1 on 6 matching bases. Germline assignment: CDR1 MDHEN and CDR2 SYDVKM. The CDR3 is made up of 14 amino acids. The ends were cut back, 6 bases at V and 2 bases at J, with 8 bases in the middle. The CDR3 coding sequence is TGTGCCAGCAGGACAGGCCCTGGGGCCAACGTCCTGACTTTC. It is translated as CASRTGPGANVLTF.

This sequence joins TRBV5-1 and TRBJ2-4; 14 bases map to TRBD2. CDR1 is SGHRS and CDR2 is YFSETQ in the germline V gene. Trimming at V came to 3 bases and at J to 8 bases, leaving 1 base not matched to a gene. The CDR3 sequence is 14 residues long. The CDR3, as DNA: TGCGCCAGCAGCTCGACTAGCGGGGGGGACATTCAGTACTTC. This encodes CASSSTSGGDIQYF. The full variable domain, with the rest looked up from reference TRBV5-1 and TRBJ2-4, is KAGVTQTPRYLIKTRGQQVTLSCSPISGHRSVSWYQQTPGQGLQFLFEYFSETQRNKGNFPGRFSGRQFSNSRSEMNVSTLELGDSALYLCASSSTSGGDIQYFGAGTRLSVL.

This chain joins TRBV29-1 and TRBJ1-2; TRBD1 might be the D (5 bases). The CDR3 is 12 amino acids. In germline, CDR1 is SQVTM, CDR2 ANQGSEA. The V end was cut by 4 bases, the J end by 7 bases, with 13 bases between. The CDR3 sequence: CSVAGRGGGYTF. The CDR3 DNA sequence: TGCAGCGTTGCAGGGCGGGGGGGTGGCTACACCTTC. Full variable domain (missing parts from reference TRBV29-1 and TRBJ1-2): SAVISQKPSRDICQRGTSLTIQCQVDSQVTMMFWYRQQPGQSLTLIATANQGSEATYESGFVIDKFPISRPNLTFSTLTVSNMSPEDSSIYLCSVAGRGGGYTFGSGTRLTVV.

J is TRBJ2-3 and V is TRBV19, with 7 bases identical to TRBD2. Germline CDR1 is LNHDA and CDR2 is SQIVND (reference sequence). Unmatched junction bases numbered 4, after V lost 3 bases and J lost 1 base. This CDR3 contains 15 residues. The chain's CDR3 is CASSMGGARTDTQYF. For the CDR3, the DNA is TGTGCCAGTAGTATGGGAGGGGCCCGCACAGATACGCAGTATTTT.

This chain joins TRBV28 and TRBJ1-5, with D hard to call. CDR1 is MDHEN, CDR2 SYDVKM, per germline. CDR3 size: 12 residues. V lost 4 bases and J 10 bases, leaving 11 bases between the germline ends. This CDR3 is CASSSQGRPQHF. DNA for the CDR3: TGTGCCAGCAGTTCCCAAGGGAGACCCCAGCATTTT.

The chain's CDR3 is CASSVTGHNEKLFF. The CDR3 nucleotides are TGTGCCAGCAGCGTTACGGGACATAATGAAAAACTGTTTTTT. The chain couples TRBV6-1 to TRBJ1-4; tentatively, D is TRBD1 (6 bases). The CDR3 has 14 residues. V was clipped by 6 bases and J by 4 bases, with 12 bases between them. Per germline, CDR1 MNHNS and CDR2 SASEGT.

The J gene is TRBJ2-3, the V gene TRBV5-1, with D possibly being TRBD1 or TRBD2 (6 bases each). Per germline, CDR1 SGHRS and CDR2 YFSETQ. This CDR3 contains 15 residues. V lost 3 bases, J lost 2 bases, and 13 bases lay in between. Here the CDR3 DNA reads TGCGCCAGCAGCTCGTATAGGGGGGTCACAGATACGCAGTATTTT. Translating it yields CASSSYRGVTDTQYF.

The rearrangement uses TRBV7-9 and TRBJ1-1, with D hard to call. CDR1 is SEHNR, CDR2 FQNEAQ, per germline (reference sequence). There are 19 residues in the CDR3. Trimming left V 2 bases short and J 3 bases short, with 25 bases between. The CDR3 sequence: CASSLSRDPKGKADTEAFF. For the CDR3, the DNA is TGTGCCAGCAGCTTATCCCGGGATCCAAAAGGGAAGGCGGACACTGAAGCTTTCTTT. Looking up the rest from reference TRBV7-9 and TRBJ1-1 gives the full variable domain: DTGVSQNPRHKITKRGQNVTFRCDPISEHNRLYWYRQTLGQGPEFLTYFQNEAQLEKSRLLSDRFSAERPKGSFSTLEIQRTEQGDSAMYLCASSLSRDPKGKADTEAFFGQGTRLTVV.

The J gene is TRBJ1-5, the V gene TRBV7-2, with D possibly TRBD1 on 6 matching bases. Germline V gene sequence: CDR1 SGHTA, CDR2 FQGNSA. The CDR3 is 15 residues long. The ends were cut back, 4 bases at V and 6 bases at J, with 16 bases in the middle. The CDR3 DNA reads as TGTGCCAGCAGCTACAGGGCCAGTGGGGCTCAGCCCCAGCATTTT. Its translation: CASSYRASGAQPQHF.